The rows below give T cell receptor beta chains drawn from one sample of a study of OX40 agonist ivuxolimab in advanced cancers. The method was immunoSEQ multiplex PCR; TCRdb's version includes in-frame clones alone and lacks a portion of them. The repertoire has approximately 76,000 clones, over 75% of them found once; the top ten carry approximately 0.63%. Here the sequenced sample was CD4+ or CD8+ T cells sorted from blood, taken in a trial of the OX40 agonist ivuxolimab. All receptors derive from an adult with an advanced solid tumor such as melanoma, head and neck, liver or kidney cancer. Both conserved end residues are part of each CDR3. The D gene is left open where the match is weak. Size is stated for part of the rows, as once, few or many counts, or as a class when the clone is expanded.

size: NA
V: TRBV30
D: NA
J: TRBJ2-5
DNA: TGTGCCTGGAGTTTGGGGAGGCTGCTCCAAGAGACCCAGTACTTC
CDR3: CAWSLGRLLQETQYF

size: NA
V: TRBV14
D: NA
J: TRBJ2-7
DNA: TGTGCCAGCAGCCAAGTATCCTACGAGCAGTACTTC
CDR3: CASSQVSYEQYF

size: NA
V: TRBV18
D: NA
J: TRBJ2-1
DNA: TGTGCCTATAAAGCCGGGGAATCATCCTACAATGAGCAGTTCTTC
CDR3: CAYKAGESSYNEQFF

size: once
V: TRBV5-1
D: NA
J: TRBJ1-1
DNA: TGCGCCAGCACCCTGGGAGGGAGGGGGGCTTTCTTT
CDR3: CASTLGGRGAFF

size: NA
V: TRBV7-9
D: NA
J: TRBJ1-2
DNA: TGTGCCAGCAGCTTTAGGGGGGCTTATGGCTACACCTTC
CDR3: CASSFRGAYGYTF

size: NA
V: TRBV19
D: NA
J: TRBJ1-2
DNA: TGTGCCAGTACCTTTCGGGGTACCGAGGGGGGGCAGGCCTACTATGGCTACACCTTC
CDR3: CASTFRGTEGGQAYYGYTF

size: NA
V: TRBV2
D: NA
J: TRBJ1-5
DNA: TGTGCCAGCAGTGTGAATGGCAATCAGCCCCAGCATTTT
CDR3: CASSVNGNQPQHF

size: NA
V: TRBV7-2
D: TRBD2
J: TRBJ2-1
DNA: TGTGCCAGCAGCTTATTGGAAGGACTAGCGGGGACCAATGAGCAGTTCTTC
CDR3: CASSLLEGLAGTNEQFF

size: few
V: TRBV10-3
D: NA
J: TRBJ2-5
DNA: TGTGCCATCAGTGAACCTACAAGGGACGTTGGGGAGACCCAGTACTTC
CDR3: CAISEPTRDVGETQYF

size: NA
V: TRBV6-6
D: NA
J: TRBJ2-7
DNA: TGTGCCAGCAGTTACTCGAGAGGGCATTACGAGCAGTACTTC
CDR3: CASSYSRGHYEQYF

size: NA
V: TRBV4-1
D: NA
J: TRBJ2-7
DNA: TGCGCCAGCAGCCCCCTACTCCGGGACCGCTCCTACGAGCAGTACTTC
CDR3: CASSPLLRDRSYEQYF

size: NA
V: TRBV5-1
D: TRBD1
J: TRBJ1-3
DNA: TGCGCCAGCAGCACAATAGGACAGGGGTTAGACACCATATATTTT
CDR3: CASSTIGQGLDTIYF

size: NA
V: TRBV5-5
D: NA
J: TRBJ1-5
DNA: TGTGCCAGCAGCTTGGAAGTGTGGGCGAGCAATCAGCCCCAGCATTTT
CDR3: CASSLEVWASNQPQHF

size: few
V: TRBV18
D: NA
J: TRBJ2-5
DNA: TGTGCCAGCTCGGGCCACCAAGAGACCCAGTACTTC
CDR3: CASSGHQETQYF

size: NA
V: TRBV18
D: NA
J: TRBJ1-2
DNA: TGTGCCAGCTCACCCGCGGGGGGGGAGAACTATGGCTACACCTTC
CDR3: CASSPAGGENYGYTF

size: NA
V: TRBV7-9
D: NA
J: TRBJ2-3
DNA: TGTGCCAGTTCGGAGGGCCTCTCGGGCGATACGCAGTATTTT
CDR3: CASSEGLSGDTQYF

size: NA
V: TRBV7-2
D: NA
J: TRBJ2-1
DNA: TGTGCCAGCAGCACCCCCGGCGGAGGGAAGGGTTACAATGAGCAGTTCTTC
CDR3: CASSTPGGGKGYNEQFF

size: NA
V: TRBV7-2
D: NA
J: TRBJ2-2
DNA: TGTGCCAGCAACTCGGGGCTCAACACCGGGGAGCTGTTTTTT
CDR3: CASNSGLNTGELFF

size: NA
V: TRBV5-1
D: NA
J: TRBJ1-4
DNA: TGCGCCAGCACAGGGCCTAATGAAAAACTGTTTTTT
CDR3: CASTGPNEKLFF

size: NA
V: TRBV6-5
D: TRBD1
J: TRBJ1-1
DNA: TGTGCCAGCAGTTACGGGACAGGGGGCCGCACTGAAGCTTTCTTT
CDR3: CASSYGTGGRTEAFF

size: NA
V: TRBV7-3
D: TRBD1
J: TRBJ1-2
DNA: TGTGCCAGCAGCCCGGGGACAGCCAACTATGGCTACACCTTC
CDR3: CASSPGTANYGYTF

size: NA
V: TRBV7-2
D: TRBD2
J: TRBJ2-7
DNA: TGTGCCAGCAGCTTTCGGGCCGTAGCGGGGGGAACCTACGAGCAGTACTTC
CDR3: CASSFRAVAGGTYEQYF

size: NA
V: TRBV11-2
D: NA
J: TRBJ2-3
DNA: TGTGCCAGCAGCTTAACCATAACAGATACGCAGTATTTT
CDR3: CASSLTITDTQYF

size: NA
V: TRBV2
D: NA
J: TRBJ2-1
DNA: TGTGCCAGCAGCAAAGGGGGGGCCCCCCGGGCAGAGCAGTTCTTC
CDR3: CASSKGGAPRAEQFF

size: few
V: TRBV7-8
D: TRBD1
J: TRBJ2-5
DNA: TGTGCCAGCAGCTTCGGGACAGGGGGCGCGGGGCCCTTCGAGACCCAGTACTTC
CDR3: CASSFGTGGAGPFETQYF

size: NA
V: TRBV7-2
D: NA
J: TRBJ2-3
DNA: TGTGCCAGCAGCCGCCGGGGGGTGAAGGTGGGACAGAGCACAGATACGCAGTATTTT
CDR3: CASSRRGVKVGQSTDTQYF

size: NA
V: TRBV19
D: NA
J: TRBJ2-3
DNA: TGTGCCAGTAGTACCGATTGGTATACGCAGTATTTT
CDR3: CASSTDWYTQYF

size: few
V: TRBV30
D: NA
J: TRBJ1-1
DNA: TGTGCCTGGAAACAACAGGGAGAGGGTGAAGCTTTCTTT
CDR3: CAWKQQGEGEAFF

size: NA
V: TRBV29-1
D: TRBD2
J: TRBJ2-5
DNA: TGCAGCGTTGTACCTAGCGGGGAGGGCCAGTACTTC
CDR3: CSVVPSGEGQYF

size: once
V: TRBV6-1
D: TRBD1
J: TRBJ1-1
DNA: TGTGCCAGCAGTTGGGACAGGAACACTGAAGCTTTCTTT
CDR3: CASSWDRNTEAFF

size: NA
V: TRBV11-2
D: TRBD1
J: TRBJ2-1
DNA: TGTGCCAGCAGCCCGAGACAGGGCAGCAATGAGCAGTTCTTC
CDR3: CASSPRQGSNEQFF

size: few
V: TRBV2
D: NA
J: TRBJ1-1
DNA: TGTGCCAGTAGGGCGGGGACCTCTGGCACTGAAGCTTTCTTT
CDR3: CASRAGTSGTEAFF

size: NA
V: TRBV15
D: TRBD2
J: TRBJ2-1
DNA: TGTGCCACCAGCAGTTACTTAGCGGGGGGCCTCAATGAGCAGTTCTTC
CDR3: CATSSYLAGGLNEQFF